The 17 T cell receptor beta chains reported below all come from one sample, sequenced in a study of cytomegalovirus exposure and HLA in healthy donors. 13 Jbeta primers and 60 Vbeta primers were used for the PCR. Sequencing was performed with immunoSEQ multiplex PCR; in TCRdb, only in-frame clones are kept and a portion is missing. The sample contains some 130,000 clones, around 60% of which appear only once. Sequencing was done on a sample of PBMCs. These receptors were taken from a man aged 40-49 years in good health and CMV-seropositive.

In its sample, this clone was seen a few times. The rearrangement uses TRBV7-2 and TRBJ1-4; no definite D call. The CDR3 totals 16 residues. With 2 bases removed from V and 0 bases from J, the gap between germline ends came to 10 bases. From germline, CDR1 is SGHTA and CDR2 FQGNSA. CDR3 sequence (DNA): TGTGCCAGCAGCTTAAACTACCGGTCAACTAATGAAAAACTGTTTTTT. Amino acid sequence: CASSLNYRSTNEKLFF.

The V and J genes are TRBV5-5 and TRBJ2-3; 8 bases match TRBD2. Losses at the gene ends were 2 bases for V and 0 bases for J; bases not matched to a gene: 2. Germline-derived CDR1 and CDR2 are SGHKS and YYEKEE (reference sequence). The CDR3 is 15 residues long. Here the CDR3 DNA reads TGTGCCAGCAGCTTTAGCGGGGTGAGCACAGATACGCAGTATTTT. It yields the protein CASSFSGVSTDTQYF.

The genes are TRBV29-1 and TRBJ2-3; TRBD2 is a possible D gene (6 bases). V dropped 4 bases and J dropped 4 bases, with 15 bases sitting between them. Per germline, CDR1 SQVTM and CDR2 ANQGSEA. This CDR3 spans 14 amino acids. This CDR3 reads CSVGYGGIPDTQYF. The CDR3 DNA reads as TGCAGCGTTGGGTATGGAGGGATCCCAGATACGCAGTATTTT.

The V call is TRBV7-3, the J call TRBJ2-7; 10 nucleotides align to TRBD1. The CDR3 is made up of 15 amino acids. V shed 5 bases, J shed 2 bases, and the junction held 6 bases outside the gene matches. Germline lookup yields CDR1 SGHTA and CDR2 FQGTGA. The CDR3 sequence: CASSPGQGDAYEQYF. The CDR3, as DNA: TGTGCCAGCAGCCCCGGACAGGGGGACGCCTACGAGCAGTACTTC.

Only a few counts were recorded for this clone. The chain carries TRBV10-1 and TRBJ2-3; D may be TRBD1 (6 bases). Germline V lookup: CDR1 WNHNN, CDR2 SYGVQD (reference sequence). V was clipped by 4 bases and J by 0 bases, with 8 bases between them. This CDR3 spans 14 amino acids. Here the CDR3 DNA reads TGCGCCAGCAGTGTACAGGGTAGCACAGATACGCAGTATTTT. It codes for CASSVQGSTDTQYF.

This chain joins TRBV7-9 and TRBJ1-1, with unresolved D. Trimming removed 6 bases from V and 2 bases from J, with 10 bases in between. The CDR3 length is 13 residues. Germline CDR1 and CDR2: SEHNR and FQNEAQ (reference sequence). The CDR3 loop reads CASRLMGNTEAFF. In DNA form, the CDR3 reads TGTGCCAGCAGGCTTATGGGCAACACTGAAGCTTTCTTT.

The chain links TRBV29-1 to TRBJ2-7; tentatively, D is TRBD1 (6 bases). This CDR3 has 13 amino acids. Germline V CDR1 and CDR2: SQVTM, ANQGSEA. DNA for the CDR3: TGCAGGGAGATCGGACAGCACTCCTACGAGCAGTACTTC. It is translated as CREIGQHSYEQYF.

This clone is a singleton in its sample. The chain's CDR3 is CASSPTGGLRSTNEKLFF. The DNA for the CDR3 is TGCGCCAGCAGCCCGACAGGGGGACTAAGGTCAACTAATGAAAAACTGTTTTTT. The chain employs TRBV5-1 and TRBJ1-4, with 9 bases matching TRBD1. The CDR3 loop spans 18 amino acids. Trimming took 4 bases from V and 0 from J; bases not matched to a gene: 10. Per germline, CDR1 SGHRS and CDR2 YFSETQ.

The rearrangement uses TRBV18 and TRBJ1-4, with TRBD1 identical over 9 bases. CDR1 and CDR2 (germline): KGHSH, LQKENI. The CDR3 is 18 amino acids. V was clipped by 3 bases and J by 2 bases; unmatched bases: 10. The CDR3 is CASSPYRGQGWTNEKLFF. In DNA, the CDR3 is TGTGCCAGCTCACCTTACAGAGGACAGGGGTGGACTAATGAAAAACTGTTTTTT.

This clone was seen a few times. V is TRBV5-1 and J is TRBJ2-3; 14 nucleotides agree with TRBD2. CDR1 and CDR2 from the germline V gene are SGHRS and YFSETQ. The V and J ends lost 3 bases and 2 bases, in that order; junction bases with no gene match: 2. The CDR3 is 16 residues long. Written as DNA, the CDR3 is TGCGCCAGCAGCTGGGGACTAGCGGGAGCCACAGATACGCAGTATTTT. Its protein product is CASSWGLAGATDTQYF.

The chain is built from TRBV18 and TRBJ2-1; D unresolved. This CDR3 contains 14 residues. Per germline, CDR1 KGHSH and CDR2 LQKENI. V lost 3 bases, J lost 9 bases, and 15 bases lay in between. The CDR3 spells CASSPSLIFSEQFF. CDR3 coding DNA: TGTGCCAGCTCACCGTCGCTTATATTTAGTGAGCAGTTCTTC. The whole variable domain, remainder taken from reference TRBV18 and TRBJ2-1, is NAGVMQNPRHLVRRRGQEARLRCSPMKGHSHVYWYRQLPEEGLKFMVYLQKENIIDESGMPKERFSAEFPKEGPSILRIQQVVRGDSAAYFCASSPSLIFSEQFFGPGTRLTVL.

On this clone: At one of its ends the junction is not consistent with the germline gene, which may arise from a read error. This rearrangement joins TRBV7-7 to TRBJ1-4; D remains unclear. The germline V gene encodes CDR1 SSHAT and CDR2 FNYEAQ (reference sequence). The CDR3 is 13 residues long. This CDR3 reads CASSLAPVEKLFF. In DNA form, the CDR3 reads TGTGCTAGCAGCTTAGCCCCAGTTGAAAAACTGTTTTTT. Full variable domain (remainder filled in from reference TRBV7-7 and TRBJ1-4): GAGVSQSPRYKVTKRGQDVTLRCDPISSHATLYWYQQALGQGPEFLTYFNYEAQPDKSGLPSDRFSAERPEGSISTLTIQRTEQRDSAMYRCASSLAPVEKLFFGSGTQLSVL.

The chain joins TRBV6-5 to TRBJ2-7; 10 bases match TRBD1. With 6 bases clipped from V and 7 bases from J, the junction kept 12 bases outside the gene matches. From germline, CDR1 is MNHEY and CDR2 SVGAGI. The CDR3 consists of 15 residues. The CDR3 spells CASSRSGTGAEEQYF. The CDR3 DNA sequence: TGTGCCAGCAGCCGAAGTGGGACAGGGGCTGAGGAGCAGTACTTC.

The CDR3 DNA reads TGTGCCAGCAGCTTGGGCTCTATCACAGATACGCAGTATTTT. It codes for CASSLGSITDTQYF. V usage is TRBV5-8 and J usage is TRBJ2-3; D is unresolved. The V end lost 0 bases, the J end lost 2 bases, and 7 bases lay between the germline ends. Germline-derived CDR1 and CDR2 are SGHTS and YDEGEE. The CDR3 sequence is 14 residues long.

The CDR3 region is CASSQERDRGSYEQYF. The CDR3 DNA follows: TGTGCCAGCAGCCAAGAAAGGGACAGGGGGTCCTACGAGCAGTACTTC. The rearrangement uses TRBV4-2 and TRBJ2-7; 11 nucleotides agree with TRBD1. The trim removed 0 bases at V and 1 base at J, leaving 2 bases unmatched. The CDR3 is 16 amino acids. Looked up from germline, CDR1 is LGHNA and CDR2 is YNFKEQ.

The rearrangement joins TRBV29-1 to TRBJ2-2; D might be TRBD2 (5 bases). Germline V CDR1 and CDR2: SQVTM, ANQGSEA. The CDR3 loop spans 13 amino acids. Trimming left V 7 bases short and J 1 base short, with 10 bases between. CDR3 nucleotide sequence: TGCAGCGCAGGTGGACTGAACACCGGGGAGCTGTTTTTT. The encoded protein is CSAGGLNTGELFF.

This chain links TRBV19 with TRBJ2-3; no firm D call. CDR3 length equals 15 residues. The germline gives CDR1 LNHDA, CDR2 SQIVND (reference sequence). Between the trimmed V and J ends, which lost 3 bases and 2 bases, there was a span of 12 bases. This CDR3 reads CASSIDGSNTDTQYF. CDR3 sequence (DNA): TGTGCCAGTAGTATTGATGGCAGTAACACAGATACGCAGTATTTT.